The next 30 T cell receptor beta chains were all read from a single sample in a study of shared clonotypes between healthy human individuals. Libraries were prepared by immunoSEQ multiplex PCR; TCRdb keeps only in-frame clonotypes and omits some of them. The sample lists about 2.5 million clones; approximately 90% were seen once. Sequenced input: naive CD4+ T cells from PBMCs. The subset here: CD45RA+ positively selected. The origin of the receptors is a man in his late teens or twenties in good health. Some clones in this sample may be carry-over from other donors' samples.

V gene TRBV27 combines with J gene TRBJ2-4; 7 bases align to TRBD2. The CDR3 contains 16 residues. V shed 2 bases, J shed 1 base, and the junction held 5 bases outside the gene matches. From germline, CDR1 is MNHEY and CDR2 SMNVEV (reference sequence). The CDR3 is CASSLPPGRAKNIQYF. The DNA of the CDR3 is TGTGCCAGCAGTTTACCCCCCGGGAGGGCCAAAAACATTCAGTACTTC.

The genes are TRBV7-9 and TRBJ1-2; D is uncertain. This CDR3 comprises 17 residues. V was clipped by 1 base and J by 1 base, with 16 bases between them. Germline-derived CDR1 and CDR2 are SEHNR and FQNEAQ (reference sequence). The CDR3 DNA reads as TGTGCCAGCAGCTTAGGGGGAGTTCGCGTGAGTAACTATGGCTACACCTTC. Its translation is CASSLGGVRVSNYGYTF.

This sequence joins TRBV7-9 and TRBJ1-2; D is possibly TRBD1 (6 bases). The CDR3 runs to 13 residues. Per germline, CDR1 SEHNR and CDR2 FQNEAQ (reference sequence). Trimming shortened V by 2 bases and J by 7 bases, and 11 bases separated the two germline ends. CDR3 protein: CASSLRGGGGYTF. Written as DNA, the CDR3 is TGTGCCAGCAGCTTACGGGGGGGCGGTGGCTACACCTTC.

CDR3 in DNA: TGTGCCAGTAGGGCAGCACCGGGCACAGATACGCAGTATTTT. It encodes CASRAAPGTDTQYF. The chain recombines TRBV19 with TRBJ2-3; no clear D. The CDR3 has 14 amino acids. Trimming removed 6 bases at V and 1 base at J, with 11 bases between. CDR1 is LNHDA and CDR2 is SQIVND in the germline V gene (reference sequence).

The rearrangement links TRBV27 to TRBJ1-2, with unresolved D. The V gene lost 6 bases and the J gene lost 7 bases, with 15 bases spanning the gap. CDR1 is MNHEY, CDR2 SMNVEV, per germline (reference sequence). The CDR3 runs to 13 residues. The CDR3: CASSQLPRGGYTF. As DNA, the CDR3 is TGTGCCAGCAGCCAACTCCCTCGGGGTGGCTACACCTTC.

Only one count was recorded for this clone. The chain couples TRBV6-6 to TRBJ1-6; a possible D gene is TRBD1 (5 bases). CDR3 length: 14 amino acids. Germline CDR1 reads MNHNY; CDR2 reads SVGAGI (reference sequence). Trimming took 6 bases from V and 7 from J, leaving 13 bases between them. CDR3 coding DNA: TGTGCCAGCAGAGACAGCGGCCGGAATTCACCCCTCCACTTT. Residues: CASRDSGRNSPLHF.

Only a few counts were recorded for this clone. The chain carries TRBV7-2 and TRBJ1-5; 9 bases match TRBD1. CDR3 size: 15 residues. The V segment lost 3 bases and the J segment 4 bases; nucleotides outside the gene matches: 4. Germline V gives CDR1 SGHTA, CDR2 FQGNSA. The CDR3 loop reads CASSLIGQGNQPQHF. DNA for the CDR3: TGTGCCAGCAGCTTGATAGGACAGGGGAATCAGCCCCAGCATTTT.

The chain has TRBV28 and TRBJ1-1; the D is unclear. Germline V gene data show CDR1 as MDHEN and CDR2 as SYDVKM. With 2 bases removed from V and 3 bases from J, the gap between germline ends came to 10 bases. CDR3 length: 14 amino acids. DNA for the CDR3: TGTGCCAGCAGTTTAAGACGGGCCTACACTGAAGCTTTCTTT. Protein sequence: CASSLRRAYTEAFF.

CDR3 sequence reads: CASSLFSGGPLYNEQFF. DNA of the CDR3: TGTGCCAGCAGTTTATTTAGCGGGGGTCCCCTGTACAATGAGCAGTTCTTC. The chain recombines TRBV28 with TRBJ2-1; TRBD2 aligns across 9 bases. Germline CDR1 and CDR2: MDHEN and SYDVKM. Trimming removed 1 base from V and 4 bases from J; junction bases left unmatched: 8. The CDR3 is 17 amino acids.

As to this clone: The sample holds other DNA sequences that translate to the same CDR3. This chain connects TRBV2 to TRBJ1-5; D might be TRBD1 (6 bases). This CDR3 is built from 14 residues. Germline V lookup: CDR1 SNHLY, CDR2 FYNNEI. V dropped 5 bases and J dropped 1 base, with 9 bases sitting between them. CDR3 sequence: CASSQQGSNQPQHF. The CDR3 DNA reads TGTGCCAGCAGTCAACAGGGAAGCAATCAGCCCCAGCATTTT.

This chain uses TRBV11-3 with TRBJ2-2; 11 nucleotides line up with TRBD1. Trimming cost V 5 bases and J 6 bases; bases outside gene matches: 5. The germline V gene has CDR1 SGHNT and CDR2 YENEEA. CDR3 length: 15 amino acids. The CDR3 nucleotides are TGTGCCAGCAGCGAGGGACAGGGGGAGGCCGGGGAGCTGTTTTTT. This encodes CASSEGQGEAGELFF.

The chain combines TRBV28 with TRBJ1-4, with D possibly matching TRBD1 (6 bases). Germline V CDR1 and CDR2: MDHEN, SYDVKM. The CDR3 has 15 amino acids. The V and J ends lost 3 bases and 4 bases respectively, with 12 bases between them. This CDR3 reads CASSLSGESNEKLFF. CDR3 DNA: TGTGCCAGCAGTTTGTCAGGGGAGAGTAATGAAAAACTGTTTTTT.

This chain joins TRBV18 and TRBJ2-3; D unclear. V dropped 2 bases and J dropped 4 bases, with 16 bases sitting between them. Germline lookup yields CDR1 KGHSH and CDR2 LQKENI. The CDR3 has 16 amino acids. CDR3 loop: CASSPTKLVWADTQYF. In DNA form, the CDR3 reads TGTGCCAGCTCACCAACCAAGCTCGTCTGGGCAGATACGCAGTATTTT.

To note about this clone: The sample holds other DNA sequences that translate to the same CDR3. The chain joins TRBV19 to TRBJ2-5, with D perhaps being TRBD1 or TRBD2 (5 bases each). V lost 1 base, J lost 1 base, and 7 bases lay in between. Germline V gene lookup returns CDR1 LNHDA and CDR2 SQIVND (reference sequence). This CDR3 region has 14 residues. The CDR3 DNA reads TGTGCCAGTAGTATAGGAGGGGTCCAAGAGACCCAGTACTTC. Protein sequence: CASSIGGVQETQYF. Filled out from reference TRBV19 and TRBJ2-5, the complete variable domain reads DGGITQSPKYLFRKEGQNVTLSCEQNLNHDAMYWYRQDPGQGLRLIYYSQIVNDFQKGDIAEGYSVSREKKESFPLTVTSAQKNPTAFYLCASSIGGVQETQYFGPGTRLLVL.

The rearrangement joins TRBV5-1 to TRBJ1-3, with no clear D. The V gene's germline CDR1 is SGHRS and CDR2 YFSETQ. CDR3 size: 15 residues. V lost 4 bases and J lost 8, with 19 bases in between. CDR3 DNA: TGCGCCAGCAGCCTAACGCCGGAGTCTGGGGACACCATATATTTT. Translated, it gives CASSLTPESGDTIYF.

For this clone: Distinct nucleotide sequences in the sample also encode this CDR3. The gene calls are TRBV30 and TRBJ1-2, with D uncertain. From germline, CDR1 is GTSNPN and CDR2 SVGIG (reference sequence). The germline V and J ends were trimmed by 1 base and 0 bases, with 3 bases remaining between them. The CDR3 is made up of 12 amino acids. CDR3 in amino acids: CAWSETNYGYTF. CDR3 in DNA: TGTGCCTGGAGTGAAACTAACTATGGCTACACCTTC.

The chain couples TRBV5-1 to TRBJ2-5; D is unresolved. CDR1 is SGHRS, CDR2 YFSETQ, per germline. Trimming cost V 4 bases and J 3 bases, with 16 bases left between them. This CDR3 region has 15 residues. In nucleotides, the CDR3 is TGCGCCAGCAGCCTCCGCCCCGGGTCCAAAGAGACCCAGTACTTC. Translated: CASSLRPGSKETQYF.

The chain has TRBV19 and TRBJ2-1; 11 nucleotides align to TRBD2. Germline V gene lookup returns CDR1 LNHDA and CDR2 SQIVND (reference sequence). The trim removed 8 bases at V and 3 bases at J, leaving 12 bases unmatched. The CDR3 is made up of 17 amino acids. The CDR3 region has the DNA TGTGCCAGTTGCTCCGGGCCTAGCGGGAGGCTCTACAATGAGCAGTTCTTC. Amino acids: CASCSGPSGRLYNEQFF.

The chain carries TRBV7-8 and TRBJ2-7; perhaps TRBD2 as D (5 bases). V shed 1 base and J shed 6 bases, with 25 bases lying between them. CDR1 is SGHVS, CDR2 FQNEAQ, per germline. The CDR3 consists of 18 residues. CDR3 sequence (DNA): TGTGCCAGCAGCTTAGAAGTTGCATCGGCTAGCTTGGGCATCGAGCAGTACTTC. It specifies CASSLEVASASLGIEQYF.

The chain has TRBV6-1 and TRBJ2-7, with TRBD1 as a possible D gene (6 bases). Trimming stripped 3 bases from V and 3 bases from J, with 9 bases between. The germline V gene encodes CDR1 MNHNS and CDR2 SASEGT. The CDR3 runs 13 residues. CDR3 DNA: TGTGCCAGCAGTGAGGACAGATTCTACGAGCAGTACTTC. Translated, it gives CASSEDRFYEQYF.

The V call is TRBV11-3, the J call TRBJ1-1; D uncertain. The ends were cut back, 5 bases at V and 1 base at J, with 17 bases in the middle. The CDR3 is 16 amino acids. The germline V gene has CDR1 SGHNT and CDR2 YENEEA. As DNA, the CDR3 is TGTGCCAGCAGCCCCCGCGTGAGGGCGGGGAACACTGAAGCTTTCTTT. Protein product: CASSPRVRAGNTEAFF. Together with reference TRBV11-3 and TRBJ1-1, the CDR3 gives the full variable domain: EAGVVQSPRYKIIEKKQPVAFWCNPISGHNTLYWYLQNLGQGPELLIRYENEEAVDDSQLPKDRFSAERLKGVDSTLKIQPAELGDSAVYLCASSPRVRAGNTEAFFGQGTRLTVV.

This clone has only a few counts. The chain has TRBV7-2 and TRBJ1-1; D remains unclear. Deletions cut 5 bases from V and 1 base from J, with 8 bases between. Germline V gene lookup returns CDR1 SGHTA and CDR2 FQGNSA. The CDR3 contains 13 residues. The CDR3 loop reads CASSPERNTEAFF. DNA of the CDR3: TGTGCCAGCAGCCCCGAGAGGAACACTGAAGCTTTCTTT.

The rearrangement links TRBV29-1 to TRBJ2-1; 7 bases line up with TRBD2. CDR1 and CDR2 (germline): SQVTM, ANQGSEA. The ends lost 6 bases at V and 4 bases at J; junction bases unmatched: 6. The length of the CDR3 is 13 residues. CDR3 nucleotides: TGCAGCGTCCTGGCTAGCGGATACAATGAGCAGTTCTTC. Translation gives CSVLASGYNEQFF.

This chain joins TRBV10-3 and TRBJ2-1; D is possibly TRBD1 or TRBD2 (5 bases each). Germline-derived CDR1 and CDR2 are ENHRY and SYGVKD. The V end lost 3 bases, the J end lost 0 bases, and 15 bases lay between the germline ends. This CDR3 is 17 amino acids long. DNA for the CDR3: TGTGCCATCAGTGATACGGGACGGACGAGCTCCTACAATGAGCAGTTCTTC. This codes for CAISDTGRTSSYNEQFF.

The CDR3 loop reads CATGTEPRGDGNTIYF. CDR3 DNA sequence: TGTGCCACCGGTACGGAGCCGAGAGGCGATGGAAACACCATATATTTT. This sequence joins TRBV10-3 and TRBJ1-3; no firm D call. The CDR3 spans 16 residues. Germline loops: CDR1 ENHRY, CDR2 SYGVKD. V was cut by 10 bases and J by 3 bases, with 22 bases left in between.

This chain links TRBV5-4 with TRBJ2-3, with 12 bases identical to TRBD2. The CDR3 is 16 amino acids. Losses at the gene ends were 0 bases for V and 5 bases for J; bases not matched to a gene: 4. Germline CDR1 is SGHNT and CDR2 is YYREEE (reference sequence). The CDR3 region has the DNA TGTGCCAGCAGCTTGGGGCCGGGACTAGCGGGAGATACGCAGTATTTT. Translated: CASSLGPGLAGDTQYF. Full variable domain (remainder filled in from reference TRBV5-4 and TRBJ2-3): ETGVTQSPTHLIKTRGQQVTLRCSSQSGHNTVSWYQQALGQGPQFIFQYYREEENGRGNFPPRFSGLQFPNYSSELNVNALELDDSALYLCASSLGPGLAGDTQYFGPGTRLTVL.

This chain joins TRBV10-3 and TRBJ1-1; 11 positions match TRBD1. The CDR3 spans 15 residues. The germline V gene has CDR1 ENHRY and CDR2 SYGVKD. J was trimmed by 1 base and V by 6 bases; bases with no gene match: 4. This CDR3 reads CAIRKGQGANTEAFF. The CDR3 bases are TGTGCCATCAGGAAAGGACAGGGGGCGAACACTGAAGCTTTCTTT.

The CDR3: CASIDTERETQYF. The CDR3 DNA is TGTGCCAGCATAGACACCGAAAGGGAGACCCAGTACTTC. The chain links TRBV28 to TRBJ2-5; D is unclear. The CDR3 totals 13 residues. The germline CDR1 and CDR2 sequences are MDHEN and SYDVKM. V lost 7 bases and J 5 bases, leaving 14 bases between the germline ends.

The sample holds one count of this clone. For the CDR3, the DNA is TGTGCCAGCAGACCGACAGGGTTTGTACAGCCCCAGCATTTT. As protein: CASRPTGFVQPQHF. The V call is TRBV28, the J call TRBJ1-5; TRBD1 agrees at 7 bases. The CDR3 is made up of 14 amino acids. V lost 6 bases to trimming and J lost 7 bases; unmatched junction nucleotides: 9. Germline values: CDR1 MDHEN, CDR2 SYDVKM. Full variable domain (outside the CDR3, taken from reference TRBV28 and TRBJ1-5): DVKVTQSSRYLVKRTGEKVFLECVQDMDHENMFWYRQDPGLGLRLIYFSYDVKMKEKGDIPEGYSVSREKKERFSLILESASTNQTSMYLCASRPTGFVQPQHFGDGTRLSIL.

V usage is TRBV10-3 and J usage is TRBJ2-7; 11 positions match TRBD1. V trimming: 0 bases; J trimming: 11 bases; junction bases outside the gene matches: 9. Germline lookup yields CDR1 ENHRY and CDR2 SYGVKD. This CDR3 comprises 15 residues. The CDR3 DNA reads TGTGCCATCAGTGAGTCTGGTTTGGGACAGGGGGATAAGTACTTC. It codes for CAISESGLGQGDKYF.